The 19 T cell receptor beta chains given below trace back to one sample, sequenced in a study of cytomegalovirus exposure and HLA in healthy donors. With 60 Vbeta and 13 Jbeta primers, the PCR was carried out. The protocol was immunoSEQ multiplex PCR, while the TCRdb copy is restricted to in-frame clones and leaves out a portion. This table has 90,000 to 120,000 clones, 75% to 80% appearing once. Specimen: PBMCs. These TCRs come from a man aged 55 to 70 in good health and CMV-seropositive.

The CDR3 DNA sequence: TGTGCCAGTAGTATAGATCGGACAGCCTCTCGGGCGAACACTGAAGCTTTCTTT. Amino acids: CASSIDRTASRANTEAFF. V is TRBV19 and J is TRBJ1-1; TRBD1 might be the D (6 bases). The V gene's germline CDR1 is LNHDA and CDR2 SQIVND (reference sequence). V was trimmed by 0 bases and J by 1 base, leaving 18 bases between them. This CDR3 contains 18 residues. Using reference TRBV19 and TRBJ1-1 for the parts outside the CDR3, the full variable domain is DGGITQSPKYLFRKEGQNVTLSCEQNLNHDAMYWYRQDPGQGLRLIYYSQIVNDFQKGDIAEGYSVSREKKESFPLTVTSAQKNPTAFYLCASSIDRTASRANTEAFFGQGTRLTVV.

The chain combines TRBV10-2 with TRBJ2-3; TRBD2 agrees at 7 bases. With 2 bases clipped from V and 3 bases from J, the junction kept 5 bases outside the gene matches. Germline lookup yields CDR1 WSHSY and CDR2 SAAADI. The CDR3 spans 15 residues. The CDR3 DNA is TGCGCCAGCAGTGAGGGAGCGGGGTGGACAGATACGCAGTATTTT. It encodes CASSEGAGWTDTQYF.

The chain has TRBV6-5 and TRBJ2-5; D is possibly TRBD1 (6 bases). The end of the DNA is better explained by TRBJ2-7, so the J call may be wrong. The CDR3 covers 14 residues. The germline gives CDR1 MNHEY, CDR2 SVGAGI. CDR3 residues: CASSYATGDYEQYF. Here the CDR3 DNA reads TGTGCCAGCAGTTATGCGACAGGTGACTACGAGCAGTACTTC.

The J gene is TRBJ1-2, the V gene TRBV6-1; TRBD1 aligns across 7 bases. This CDR3 region has 15 residues. In germline, CDR1 is MNHNS, CDR2 SASEGT. Trimming took 6 bases from V and 0 from J; bases not matched to a gene: 7. The CDR3 here is CASRDRTGANYGYTF. In DNA, the CDR3 is TGTGCCAGCAGGGACCGGACAGGAGCTAACTATGGCTACACCTTC.

This chain connects TRBV6-5 to TRBJ2-4; tentatively, D is TRBD2 (5 bases). Trimming cost V 4 bases and J 9 bases, with 16 bases left between them. CDR3 length: 14 residues. Germline V lookup: CDR1 MNHEY, CDR2 SVGAGI. This CDR3 reads CASSSGGGEGIQYF. CDR3 nucleotide sequence: TGTGCCAGCAGTTCAGGTGGAGGTGAGGGCATTCAGTACTTC.

This rearrangement joins TRBV19 to TRBJ1-2; TRBD1 aligns across 8 bases. Germline CDR1 LNHDA, CDR2 SQIVND (reference sequence). J lost 5 bases, V lost 1 base, and 6 bases had no gene match. The CDR3 has 15 residues. Here the CDR3 DNA reads TGTGCCAGTAGTATAGGGGCAGGGGGCTCTTATGGCTACACCTTC. The encoded protein is CASSIGAGGSYGYTF.

The chain has TRBV5-3 and TRBJ1-1, with D possibly matching TRBD1 (6 bases). TRBV5-3 is classed as an ORF, of uncertain function. V was trimmed by 2 bases and J by 0 bases, leaving 11 bases between them. This CDR3 spans 15 amino acids. CDR3 DNA sequence: TGTGCCAGAAGCTTCCCGGGACATATGAACACTGAAGCTTTCTTT. Protein sequence: CARSFPGHMNTEAFF.

The chain is built from TRBV12-5 and TRBJ1-6; 10 bases fit TRBD1. Germline V gives CDR1 LGHNT, CDR2 FRNRAP. The CDR3 contains 16 residues. V shed 3 bases, J shed 9 bases, and the junction held 8 bases outside the gene matches. CDR3 loop: CASGFGTGVSISPLHF. The CDR3 region has the DNA TGTGCTAGTGGTTTTGGGACAGGGGTTTCGATTTCACCCCTCCACTTT. Filled out from reference TRBV12-5 and TRBJ1-6, the complete variable domain reads DARVTQTPRHKVTEMGQEVTMRCQPILGHNTVFWYRQTMMQGLELLAYFRNRAPLDDSGMPKDRFSAEMPDATLATLKIQPSEPRDSAVYFCASGFGTGVSISPLHFGNGTRLTVT.

The chain carries TRBV13 and TRBJ2-5; TRBD2 agrees at 7 bases. The length of the CDR3 is 13 residues. Germline V gene data show CDR1 as PRHDT and CDR2 as FYEKMQ (reference sequence). J was trimmed by 6 bases and V by 5 bases; bases with no gene match: 6. CDR3 nucleotide sequence: TGTGCCAGCAGCCTCCAGGGAGGGAAGACCCAGTACTTC. Protein product: CASSLQGGKTQYF.

The chain employs TRBV19 and TRBJ1-5; a weak D match, TRBD1 (5 bases). This CDR3 has 16 residues. Germline values: CDR1 LNHDA, CDR2 SQIVND (reference sequence). V dropped 7 bases and J dropped 1 base, with 17 bases sitting between them. The CDR3 sequence is CASTSQGMGSNQPQHF. CDR3 sequence (DNA): TGTGCCAGTACCTCCCAGGGAATGGGAAGCAATCAGCCCCAGCATTTT.

The chain has TRBV2 and TRBJ1-2, with D unclear. Trimming removed 3 bases at V and 8 bases at J, with 7 bases between. The CDR3 runs to 11 residues. Germline assignment: CDR1 SNHLY and CDR2 FYNNEI. DNA of the CDR3: TGTGCCAGCAGTGACGGTTGGGGCTACACCTTC. As protein: CASSDGWGYTF.

This chain uses TRBV10-1 with TRBJ2-5, with 10 bases lining up with TRBD2. Trimming cost V 4 bases and J 14 bases; bases outside gene matches: 7. Germline loops: CDR1 WNHNN, CDR2 SYGVQD (reference sequence). CDR3 length: 12 residues. The CDR3 protein is CASSATTSGTYF. CDR3 bases: TGCGCCAGCAGTGCCACCACTAGCGGGACATACTTC.

The V gene is TRBV9, the J gene TRBJ2-3; TRBD2 matches at 9 bases. Germline V lookup: CDR1 SGDLS, CDR2 YYNGEE. The CDR3 contains 17 residues. V shed 0 bases, J shed 1 base, and the junction held 6 bases outside the gene matches. In nucleotides, the CDR3 is TGTGCCAGCAGCGTAGGTTCGCGGGGGGGCCGCACAGATACGCAGTATTTT. Protein sequence: CASSVGSRGGRTDTQYF. Full variable domain (outside the CDR3, taken from reference TRBV9 and TRBJ2-3): DSGVTQTPKHLITATGQRVTLRCSPRSGDLSVYWYQQSLDQGLQFLIQYYNGEERAKGNILERFSAQQFPDLHSELNLSSLELGDSALYFCASSVGSRGGRTDTQYFGPGTRLTVL.

The chain recombines TRBV6-5 with TRBJ1-2, with 11 bases that match TRBD1. The V and J ends lost 4 bases and 2 bases, in that order; junction bases with no gene match: 3. The germline CDR1 and CDR2 sequences are MNHEY and SVGAGI. CDR3 length: 15 amino acids. CDR3 in DNA: TGTGCCAGCAGTTTTTGGACAGGGGGCAACTATGGCTACACCTTC. Residues: CASSFWTGGNYGYTF.

The DNA for the CDR3 is TGTGCCAGTAGTATTAGAACAGGGGGCTACGGCTACACCTTC. This codes for CASSIRTGGYGYTF. The chain has TRBV19 and TRBJ1-2; the match to TRBD1 covers 9 bases. The germline CDR1 and CDR2 sequences are LNHDA and SQIVND (reference sequence). The CDR3 consists of 14 residues. V gave up 3 bases and J gave up 8 bases; unmatched junction bases: 7.

The chain links TRBV19 to TRBJ1-1, with 9 positions matching TRBD1. Germline trimming cut 3 bases from V and 6 bases from J; bases unmatched to any gene: 17. This CDR3 comprises 18 residues. Germline V gives CDR1 LNHDA, CDR2 SQIVND (reference sequence). The CDR3 nucleotides are TGTGCCAGTAGTATCCCGCTTCATACCGGGACAGGGTTACCTGAAGCTTTCTTT. Translating it yields CASSIPLHTGTGLPEAFF.

The chain employs TRBV19 and TRBJ1-1, with 7 nucleotides matching TRBD1. This CDR3 contains 14 residues. Germline values: CDR1 LNHDA, CDR2 SQIVND (reference sequence). V gave up 4 bases and J gave up 1 base; unmatched junction bases: 3. This CDR3 reads CASSTGQWNTEAFF. CDR3 in DNA: TGTGCCAGTAGTACGGGACAGTGGAACACTGAAGCTTTCTTT.

The chain links TRBV7-2 to TRBJ2-1; 9 bases line up with TRBD2. The CDR3 contains 16 residues. The germline V gene has CDR1 SGHTA and CDR2 FQGNSA. The V gene end was trimmed by 1 base and the J gene end by 8 bases; junction bases not matched to a gene: 9. The CDR3 protein is CASSLGLGGGVYEQFF. CDR3 in DNA: TGTGCCAGCAGCTTAGGTCTTGGCGGGGGGGTCTATGAGCAGTTCTTC.

The chain joins TRBV19 to TRBJ2-1; 8 positions match TRBD2. The CDR3 is made up of 16 amino acids. Germline CDR1 and CDR2: LNHDA and SQIVND (reference sequence). Trimming cost V 0 bases and J 2 bases; bases outside gene matches: 3. The CDR3 coding sequence is TGTGCCAGTAGTATAGATCTAGCGGGCCCCTACAATGAGCAGTTCTTC. It yields the protein CASSIDLAGPYNEQFF.